This T cell receptor beta chain was obtained from a study of beta chain features in type 1 diabetes. The overall study: Age, gender and cell yields were similar between patients and healthy donors. Summed over all samples, the examined sorted cells came to 95 million to 130 million.

A remark on this clone: Its target is not known. The sample carries other DNA sequences with the same CDR3.

CD4+ naive, central memory, regulatory and stem cell-like memory cells were sorted via CD45RO/CCR7/CD25/CD127/CD95/CD27. Purity exceeded 95% in all sorted populations. Findings and limits, study-wide: Moderately but significantly shorter TCRB CDR3s were found in Type 1 diabetes patients in all four CD4+ subsets.

CDR1 KGHSH and CDR2 LQKENI come from the germline V gene. With 0 bases removed from V and 5 bases from J, the gap between germline ends came to 7 bases. The CDR3 covers 13 residues. The entirety of the isolated RNA underwent reverse transcription, so expressed TCRB transcripts were sequenced. TCRdb's copy holds only in-frame clones and misses some; the assay was immunoSEQ multiplex PCR. The sample lists about 260,000 clones; around 22% were seen once. The J gene is TRBJ1-1, the V gene TRBV18; D is perhaps TRBD1 (6 bases). This sequence originates from a woman in her thirties with type 1 diabetes. Sequenced material: naive CD4+ T cells from blood. CDR3 coding DNA: TGTGCCAGCTCACCACCGCAGGGGACTGAAGCTTTCTTT. Translated, it gives CASSPPQGTEAFF.